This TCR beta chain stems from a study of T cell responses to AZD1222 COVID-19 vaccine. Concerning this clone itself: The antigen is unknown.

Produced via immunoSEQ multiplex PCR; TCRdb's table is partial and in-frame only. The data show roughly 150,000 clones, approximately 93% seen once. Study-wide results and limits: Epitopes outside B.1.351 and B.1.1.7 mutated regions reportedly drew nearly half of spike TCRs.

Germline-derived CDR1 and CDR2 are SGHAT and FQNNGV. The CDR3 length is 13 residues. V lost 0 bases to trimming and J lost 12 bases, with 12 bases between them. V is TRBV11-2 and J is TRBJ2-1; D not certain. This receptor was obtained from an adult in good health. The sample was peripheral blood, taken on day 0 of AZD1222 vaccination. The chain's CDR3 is CASSLDWSALQFF. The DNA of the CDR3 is TGTGCCAGCAGCTTAGATTGGTCAGCCCTGCAGTTCTTC.